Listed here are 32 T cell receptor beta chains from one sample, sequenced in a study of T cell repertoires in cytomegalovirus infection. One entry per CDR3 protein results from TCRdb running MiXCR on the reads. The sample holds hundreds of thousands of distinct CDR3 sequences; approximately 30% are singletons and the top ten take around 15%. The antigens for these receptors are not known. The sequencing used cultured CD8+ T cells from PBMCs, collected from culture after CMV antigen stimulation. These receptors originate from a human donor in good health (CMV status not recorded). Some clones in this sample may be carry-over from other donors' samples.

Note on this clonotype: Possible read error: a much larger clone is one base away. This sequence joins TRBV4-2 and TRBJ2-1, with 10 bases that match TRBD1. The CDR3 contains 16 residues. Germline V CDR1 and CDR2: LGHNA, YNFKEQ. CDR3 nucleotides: TGTGCCAACAGCCAAGCCCGGACAGGGGGGTCGGATGAGCAGTTCTTC. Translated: CANSQARTGGSDEQFF.

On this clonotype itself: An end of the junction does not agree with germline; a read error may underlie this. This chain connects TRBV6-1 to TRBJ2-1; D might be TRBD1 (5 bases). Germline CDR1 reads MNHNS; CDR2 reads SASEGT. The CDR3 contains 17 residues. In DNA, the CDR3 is TGTGCCAGCAGCGAAGTAAGACCAGGGAACCCCTACAATGAGCAGTTCTTC. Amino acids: CASSEVRPGNPYNEQFF.

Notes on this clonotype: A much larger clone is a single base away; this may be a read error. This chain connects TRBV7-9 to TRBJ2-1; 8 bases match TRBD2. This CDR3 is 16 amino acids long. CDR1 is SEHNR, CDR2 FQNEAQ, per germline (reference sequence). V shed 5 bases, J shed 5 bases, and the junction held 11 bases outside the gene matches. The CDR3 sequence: CASSPPGLGTNNEQFF. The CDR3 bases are TGTGCCAGCAGCCCGCCGGGACTAGGAACCAACAATGAGCAGTTCTTC. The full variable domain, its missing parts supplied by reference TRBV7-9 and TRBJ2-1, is DTGVSQNPRHKITKRGQNVTFRCDPISEHNRLYWYRQTLGQGPEFLTYFQNEAQLEKSRLLSDRFSAERPKGSFSTLEIQRTEQGDSAMYLCASSPPGLGTNNEQFFGPGTRLTVL.

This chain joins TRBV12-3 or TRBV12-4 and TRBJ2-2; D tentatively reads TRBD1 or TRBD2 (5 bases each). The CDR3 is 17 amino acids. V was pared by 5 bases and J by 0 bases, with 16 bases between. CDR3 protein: CASSPSPGTTNTGELFF. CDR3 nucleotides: TGTGCCAGCAGTCCTTCCCCCGGGACGACGAACACCGGGGAGCTGTTTTTT.

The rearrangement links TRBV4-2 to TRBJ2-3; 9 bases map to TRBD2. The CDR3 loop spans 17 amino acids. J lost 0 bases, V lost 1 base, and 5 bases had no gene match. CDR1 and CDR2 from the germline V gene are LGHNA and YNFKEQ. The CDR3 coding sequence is TGTGCCAGCAGCCAAGGGCCGGGACTAGCTAGCACAGATACGCAGTATTTT. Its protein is CASSQGPGLASTDTQYF.

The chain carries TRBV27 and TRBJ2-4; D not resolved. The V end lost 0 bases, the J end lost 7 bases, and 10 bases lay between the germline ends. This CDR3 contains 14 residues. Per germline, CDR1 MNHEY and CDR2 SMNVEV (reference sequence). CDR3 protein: CASSLSTPPNIQYF. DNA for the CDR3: TGTGCCAGCAGTTTATCGACACCCCCGAACATTCAGTACTTC.

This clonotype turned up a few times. The CDR3 DNA sequence: TGTGCCAGCAGCTCCGGGGACAGAAACCACCACGAGCAGTACTTC. This translates into CASSSGDRNHHEQYF. V gene TRBV7-9 combines with J gene TRBJ2-7, with 7 bases matching TRBD1. Looked up from germline, CDR1 is SEHNR and CDR2 is FQNEAQ (reference sequence). This CDR3 comprises 15 residues. J gave up 5 bases and V 4 bases, and 11 bases lay outside the gene matches.

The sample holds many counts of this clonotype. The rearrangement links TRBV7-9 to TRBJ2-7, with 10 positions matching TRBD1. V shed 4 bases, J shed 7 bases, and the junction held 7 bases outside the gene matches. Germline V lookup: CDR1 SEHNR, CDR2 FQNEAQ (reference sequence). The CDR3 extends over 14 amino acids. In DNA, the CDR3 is TGTGCCAGCAGCTCTTCCGGGACAGGGGCAGAGCAGTACTTC. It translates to CASSSSGTGAEQYF.

The CDR3 sequence is CASLAVGEAFF. The CDR3 nucleotides are TGTGCCAGTTTGGCGGTGGGGGAAGCTTTCTTT. The chain combines TRBV6-2 or TRBV6-3 with TRBJ1-1, with D uncertain. CDR3 size: 11 residues. Germline CDR1 and CDR2: MNHEY and SVGEGT. Deletions cut 9 bases from V and 8 bases from J, with 13 bases between.

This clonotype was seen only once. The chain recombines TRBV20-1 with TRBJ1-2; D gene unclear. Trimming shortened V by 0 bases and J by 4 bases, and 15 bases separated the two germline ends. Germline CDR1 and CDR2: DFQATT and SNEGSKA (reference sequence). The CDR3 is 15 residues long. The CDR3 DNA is TGCAGTGCTAGAGATTCAGAGAGCCTTATCTATGGCTACACCTTC. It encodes CSARDSESLIYGYTF.

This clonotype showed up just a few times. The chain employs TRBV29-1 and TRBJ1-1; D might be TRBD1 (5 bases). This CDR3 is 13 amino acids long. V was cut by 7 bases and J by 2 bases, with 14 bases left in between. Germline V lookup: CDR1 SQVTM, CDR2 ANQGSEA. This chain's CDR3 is CSASRGGNTEAFF. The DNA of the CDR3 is TGCAGCGCCAGCCGTGGGGGTAACACTGAAGCTTTCTTT.

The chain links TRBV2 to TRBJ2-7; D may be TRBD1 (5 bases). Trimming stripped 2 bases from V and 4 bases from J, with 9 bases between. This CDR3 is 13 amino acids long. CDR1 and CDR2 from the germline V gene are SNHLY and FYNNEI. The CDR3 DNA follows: TGTGCCAGCAGTGAAACGACAGCATACGAGCAGTACTTC. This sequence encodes CASSETTAYEQYF.

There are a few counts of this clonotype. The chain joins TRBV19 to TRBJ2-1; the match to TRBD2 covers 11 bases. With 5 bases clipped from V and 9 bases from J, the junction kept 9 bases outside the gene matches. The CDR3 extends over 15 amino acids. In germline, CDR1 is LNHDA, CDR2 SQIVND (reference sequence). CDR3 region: CASSLVAGGQLEQFF. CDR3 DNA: TGTGCCAGTAGTTTAGTAGCGGGGGGGCAACTTGAGCAGTTCTTC.

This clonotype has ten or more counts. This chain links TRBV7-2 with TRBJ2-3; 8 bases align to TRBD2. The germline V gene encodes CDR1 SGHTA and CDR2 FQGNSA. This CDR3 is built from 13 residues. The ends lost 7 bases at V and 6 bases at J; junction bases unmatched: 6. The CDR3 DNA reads TGTGCCAGCACCGATCCGGGGGGGGATACGCAGTATTTT. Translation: CASTDPGGDTQYF.

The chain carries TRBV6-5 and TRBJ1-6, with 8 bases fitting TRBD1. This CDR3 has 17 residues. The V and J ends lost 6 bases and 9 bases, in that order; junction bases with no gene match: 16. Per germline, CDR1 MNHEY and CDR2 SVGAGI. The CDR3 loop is CASSPLEPRGRFSPLHF. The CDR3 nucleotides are TGTGCCAGCAGCCCCCTCGAGCCCAGGGGGCGGTTTTCACCCCTCCACTTT.

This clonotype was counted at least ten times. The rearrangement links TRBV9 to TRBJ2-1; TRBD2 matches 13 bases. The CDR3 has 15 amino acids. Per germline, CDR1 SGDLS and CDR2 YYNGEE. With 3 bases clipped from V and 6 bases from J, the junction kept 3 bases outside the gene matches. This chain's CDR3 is CASSARLAGGNEQFF. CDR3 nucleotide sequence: TGTGCCAGCAGCGCCCGACTAGCGGGGGGCAATGAGCAGTTCTTC.

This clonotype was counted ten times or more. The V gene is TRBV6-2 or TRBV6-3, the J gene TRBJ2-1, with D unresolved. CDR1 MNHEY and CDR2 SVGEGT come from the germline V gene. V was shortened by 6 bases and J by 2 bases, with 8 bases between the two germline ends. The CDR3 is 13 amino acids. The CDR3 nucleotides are TGTGCCAGCAGCCACAGAACCTACAATGAGCAGTTCTTC. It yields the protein CASSHRTYNEQFF.

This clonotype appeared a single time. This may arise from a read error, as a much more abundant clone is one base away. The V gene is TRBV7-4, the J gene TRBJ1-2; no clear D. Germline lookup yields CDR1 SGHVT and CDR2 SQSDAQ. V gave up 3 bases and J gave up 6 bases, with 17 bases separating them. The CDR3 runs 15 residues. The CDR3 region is CASSLVEVLGDGYTF. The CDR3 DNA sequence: TGTGCCAGCAGCTTGGTGGAGGTGCTGGGAGATGGCTACACCTTC.

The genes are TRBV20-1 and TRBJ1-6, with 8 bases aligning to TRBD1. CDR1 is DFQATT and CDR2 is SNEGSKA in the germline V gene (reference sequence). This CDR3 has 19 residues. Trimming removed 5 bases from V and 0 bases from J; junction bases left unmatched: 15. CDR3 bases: TGCAGTGCTCAAGGGGACAGGTGGGGCTATTACTCCTATAATTCACCCCTCCACTTT. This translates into CSAQGDRWGYYSYNSPLHF.

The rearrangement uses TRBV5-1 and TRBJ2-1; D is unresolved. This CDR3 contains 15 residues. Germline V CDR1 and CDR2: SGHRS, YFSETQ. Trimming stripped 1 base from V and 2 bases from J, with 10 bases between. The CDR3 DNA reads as TGCGCCAGCAGCTTGAGTACGGAGACCTACAATGAGCAGTTCTTC. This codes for CASSLSTETYNEQFF.

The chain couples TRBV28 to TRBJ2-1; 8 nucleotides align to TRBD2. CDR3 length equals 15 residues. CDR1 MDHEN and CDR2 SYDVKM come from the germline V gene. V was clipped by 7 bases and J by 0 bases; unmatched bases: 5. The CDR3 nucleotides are TGTGCCAGCAAGGGGAGCGGGAGCTCCTACAATGAGCAGTTCTTC. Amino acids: CASKGSGSSYNEQFF.

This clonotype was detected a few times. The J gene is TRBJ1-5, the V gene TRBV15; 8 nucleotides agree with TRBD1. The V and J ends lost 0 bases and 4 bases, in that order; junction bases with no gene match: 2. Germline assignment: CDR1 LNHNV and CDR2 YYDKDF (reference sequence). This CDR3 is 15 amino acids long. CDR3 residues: CATSRDRGPNQPQHF. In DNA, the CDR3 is TGTGCCACCAGCAGAGACAGGGGGCCGAATCAGCCCCAGCATTTT.

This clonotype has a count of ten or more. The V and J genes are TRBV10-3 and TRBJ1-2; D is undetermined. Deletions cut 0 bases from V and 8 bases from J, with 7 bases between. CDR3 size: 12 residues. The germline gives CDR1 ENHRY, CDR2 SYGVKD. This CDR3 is CAISESRGGYTF. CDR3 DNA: TGTGCCATCAGTGAGTCCCGGGGAGGCTACACCTTC.

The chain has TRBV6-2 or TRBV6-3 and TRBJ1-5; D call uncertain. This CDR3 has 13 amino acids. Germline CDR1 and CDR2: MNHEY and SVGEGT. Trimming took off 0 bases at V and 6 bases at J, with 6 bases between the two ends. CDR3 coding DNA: TGTGCCAGCAGTTACTCGACGAGTCAGCCCCAGCATTTT. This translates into CASSYSTSQPQHF.

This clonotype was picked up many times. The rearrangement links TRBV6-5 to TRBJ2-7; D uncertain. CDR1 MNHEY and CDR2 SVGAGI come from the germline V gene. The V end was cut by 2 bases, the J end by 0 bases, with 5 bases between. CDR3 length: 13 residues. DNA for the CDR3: TGTGCCAGCAGTTACGGCCACTCCTACGAGCAGTACTTC. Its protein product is CASSYGHSYEQYF.

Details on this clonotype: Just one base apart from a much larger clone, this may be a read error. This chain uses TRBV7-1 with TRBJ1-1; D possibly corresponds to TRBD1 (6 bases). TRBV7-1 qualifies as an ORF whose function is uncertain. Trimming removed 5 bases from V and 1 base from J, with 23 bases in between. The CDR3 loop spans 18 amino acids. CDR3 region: CASSHSGQLLPANTEAFF. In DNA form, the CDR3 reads TGTGCCAGCAGCCACTCAGGACAGCTCCTCCCGGCGAACACTGAAGCTTTCTTT.

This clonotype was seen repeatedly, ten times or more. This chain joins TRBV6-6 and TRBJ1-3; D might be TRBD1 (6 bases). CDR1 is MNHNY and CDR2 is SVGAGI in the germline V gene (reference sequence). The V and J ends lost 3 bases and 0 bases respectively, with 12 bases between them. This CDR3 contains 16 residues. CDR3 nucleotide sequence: TGTGCCAGCAGTTATTCAGGACAGACCTCTGGAAACACCATATATTTT. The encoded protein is CASSYSGQTSGNTIYF.

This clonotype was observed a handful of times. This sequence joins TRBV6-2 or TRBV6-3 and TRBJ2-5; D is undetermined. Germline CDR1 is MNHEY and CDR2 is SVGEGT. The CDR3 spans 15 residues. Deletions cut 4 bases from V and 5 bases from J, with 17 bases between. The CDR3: CASSSDPNGWETQYF. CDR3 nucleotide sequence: TGTGCCAGCAGTTCGGATCCCAACGGGTGGGAGACCCAGTACTTC.

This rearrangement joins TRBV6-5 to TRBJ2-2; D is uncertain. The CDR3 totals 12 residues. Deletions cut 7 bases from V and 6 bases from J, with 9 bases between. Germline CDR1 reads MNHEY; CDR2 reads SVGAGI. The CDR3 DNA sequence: TGTGCCAGCAACACAAACCCCGGGGAGCTGTTTTTT. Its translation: CASNTNPGELFF.

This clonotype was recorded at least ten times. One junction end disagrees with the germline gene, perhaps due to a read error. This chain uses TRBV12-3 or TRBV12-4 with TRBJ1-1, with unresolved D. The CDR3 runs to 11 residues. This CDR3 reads CASSLAGEAFF. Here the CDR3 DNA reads TGTGCCAGCAGCTTAGCCGGAGAAGCTTTCTTT.

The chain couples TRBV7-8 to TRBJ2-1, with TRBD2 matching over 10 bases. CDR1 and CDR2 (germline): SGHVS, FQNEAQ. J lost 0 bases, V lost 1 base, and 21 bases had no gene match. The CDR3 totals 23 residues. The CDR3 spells CASSLVAGGLDSGGFSSYNEQFF. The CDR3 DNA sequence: TGTGCCAGCAGCTTAGTGGCGGGGGGTTTGGATAGCGGGGGGTTCTCCTCCTACAATGAGCAGTTCTTC.

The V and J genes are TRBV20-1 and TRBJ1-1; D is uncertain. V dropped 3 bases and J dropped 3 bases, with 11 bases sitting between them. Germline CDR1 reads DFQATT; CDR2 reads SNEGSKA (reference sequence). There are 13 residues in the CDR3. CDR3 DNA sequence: TGCAGTGCTAGCTATACAGTTGACACTGAAGCTTTCTTT. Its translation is CSASYTVDTEAFF.